A selection of T cell receptor beta chains follows, all from one sample in a study of T cells after yellow fever vaccination. TCRdb independently ran MiXCR on the 5' RACE reads; one entry per CDR3 protein. This table has about 58,000 distinct CDR3 sequences, approximately 6% appearing once. Sample: PBMCs, either bulk or a sorted T-cell subset (CD4+, CD8+, memory, or dextramer-sorted; not recorded which), taken on the day of the yellow fever booster vaccination. These receptors all come from a man aged 18 to 30 who received the YFV17D yellow fever vaccine. CDR3s include the opening cysteine and the closing phenylalanine or tryptophan. D genes are given only for firm matches. Size values are once, few and many counts, or a class for expanded clones, and some rows have none.

TRBV6-5	NA	NA	13	TRBJ2-5	TGTGCCAGCAAGAATAGAGTTTCGGAGACCCAGTACTTC	CASKNRVSETQYF
TRBV7-9	many	TRBD1	14	TRBJ1-2	TGTGCCAGCAGCTCCTCGGGACAGGGCTTGGGCTACACCTTC	CASSSSGQGLGYTF
TRBV9	many	NA	13	TRBJ2-7	TGTGCCAGCAGCGTAGGGGGGGGCACCGAGCAGTACTTC	CASSVGGGTEQYF
TRBV6-5	many	NA	16	TRBJ1-2	TGTGCCAGCAGTTACTCCGGGGGACTGCCCAACTATGGCTACACCTTC	CASSYSGGLPNYGYTF
TRBV6-5	many	NA	15	TRBJ2-5	TGTGCCAGCAGTTACTCGGTTTCCAAGCAAGAGACCCAGTACTTC	CASSYSVSKQETQYF
TRBV4-1	many	NA	17	TRBJ2-7	TGCGCCAGCAGCCAAGATCAAAAAACAGGGCTATCCTACGAGCAGTACTTC	CASSQDQKTGLSYEQYF
TRBV6-5	many	TRBD1	14	TRBJ2-7	TGTGCCAGCAGTGATCTGGACAGGGGGTACGAGCAGTACTTC	CASSDLDRGYEQYF
TRBV12-3/TRBV12-4	many	NA	15	TRBJ2-6	TGTGCCAGCAGTTTACTGGGAGTTGGGGCCAACGTCCTGACTTTC	CASSLLGVGANVLTF
TRBV12-5	NA	NA	13	TRBJ1-1	TGTGCTAGTAGCATACGGTGGGGCACTGAAGCTTTCTTT	CASSIRWGTEAFF
TRBV6-6	many	NA	15	TRBJ2-7	TGTGCCAGCAGTTACTCGTGGGACACATCCTACGAGCAGTACTTC	CASSYSWDTSYEQYF
TRBV2	many	TRBD1	15	TRBJ2-1	TGTGCCAGCAGGGCCGGGACAGGGGGTAACAATGAGCAGTTCTTC	CASRAGTGGNNEQFF
TRBV2	NA	TRBD2	15	TRBJ2-5	TGTGCCAGCAGTGTCCCCGGGGGGATCGAAGAGACCCAGTACTTC	CASSVPGGIEETQYF
TRBV14	NA	NA	15	TRBJ2-2	TGTGCCAGCAGCCGCCTAACCCAGTGGCCCGGGGAGCTGTTTTTT	CASSRLTQWPGELFF
TRBV7-6	many	TRBD1	15	TRBJ2-2	TGTGCCGGCTCAAGGACAGGGGGAGAGGACGGGGAGCTGTTTTTT	CAGSRTGGEDGELFF
TRBV4-2	NA	NA	14	TRBJ1-1	TGTGCCAGCAGCCAAGAGGCGGGGAACACTGAAGCTTTCTTT	CASSQEAGNTEAFF
TRBV6-2/TRBV6-3	many	TRBD1	15	TRBJ2-1	TGTGCCAGCAGTCCTGACAGGGGGGTGAGGAATGAGCAGTTCTTC	CASSPDRGVRNEQFF
TRBV5-7	many	TRBD1	18	TRBJ1-3	TGTGCCAGTCGGGGATGCGGACAGGGGGCGAGCTCTGGAAACACCATATATTTT	CASRGCGQGASSGNTIYF
TRBV29-1	many	NA	14	TRBJ2-1	TGCAGCGTGGGGGGGCCTTGGGGGCCTGATGAGCAGTTCTTC	CSVGGPWGPDEQFF
TRBV7-9	many	NA	12	TRBJ2-3	TGTGCCAGCAGCTTAGATAAGGATACGCAGTATTTT	CASSLDKDTQYF
TRBV6-2/TRBV6-3	NA	NA	13	TRBJ2-7	TGTGCCAGCAACATTTGGGAGGAGCGCGAGCAGTACTTC	CASNIWEEREQYF
TRBV9	few	NA	12	TRBJ1-1	TGTGCCAGCAGCGCCGGGGGCGCTGAAGCTTTCTTT	CASSAGGAEAFF
TRBV7-9	NA	TRBD1	16	TRBJ2-3	TGTGCCAGCAGCTTACCTTATGGGCTGGACAGGTCTACGCAGTATTTT	CASSLPYGLDRSTQYF
TRBV4-1	many	TRBD2	18	TRBJ2-3	TGCGCCAGCAGCCAAGACAGCCTTCCGGGACTAGCGGGGACTACGCAGTATTTT	CASSQDSLPGLAGTTQYF
TRBV11-2	NA	NA	15	TRBJ2-1	TGTGCCAGCAGCTTAGACAGAAACTCCTACAATGAGCAGTTCTTC	CASSLDRNSYNEQFF
TRBV10-3	few	TRBD1	21	TRBJ2-2	TGTGCCATCAGTGAGCCCCTAGGCCGGGGACACAGGGGCAGGGACACCGGGGAGCTGTTTTTT	CAISEPLGRGHRGRDTGELFF